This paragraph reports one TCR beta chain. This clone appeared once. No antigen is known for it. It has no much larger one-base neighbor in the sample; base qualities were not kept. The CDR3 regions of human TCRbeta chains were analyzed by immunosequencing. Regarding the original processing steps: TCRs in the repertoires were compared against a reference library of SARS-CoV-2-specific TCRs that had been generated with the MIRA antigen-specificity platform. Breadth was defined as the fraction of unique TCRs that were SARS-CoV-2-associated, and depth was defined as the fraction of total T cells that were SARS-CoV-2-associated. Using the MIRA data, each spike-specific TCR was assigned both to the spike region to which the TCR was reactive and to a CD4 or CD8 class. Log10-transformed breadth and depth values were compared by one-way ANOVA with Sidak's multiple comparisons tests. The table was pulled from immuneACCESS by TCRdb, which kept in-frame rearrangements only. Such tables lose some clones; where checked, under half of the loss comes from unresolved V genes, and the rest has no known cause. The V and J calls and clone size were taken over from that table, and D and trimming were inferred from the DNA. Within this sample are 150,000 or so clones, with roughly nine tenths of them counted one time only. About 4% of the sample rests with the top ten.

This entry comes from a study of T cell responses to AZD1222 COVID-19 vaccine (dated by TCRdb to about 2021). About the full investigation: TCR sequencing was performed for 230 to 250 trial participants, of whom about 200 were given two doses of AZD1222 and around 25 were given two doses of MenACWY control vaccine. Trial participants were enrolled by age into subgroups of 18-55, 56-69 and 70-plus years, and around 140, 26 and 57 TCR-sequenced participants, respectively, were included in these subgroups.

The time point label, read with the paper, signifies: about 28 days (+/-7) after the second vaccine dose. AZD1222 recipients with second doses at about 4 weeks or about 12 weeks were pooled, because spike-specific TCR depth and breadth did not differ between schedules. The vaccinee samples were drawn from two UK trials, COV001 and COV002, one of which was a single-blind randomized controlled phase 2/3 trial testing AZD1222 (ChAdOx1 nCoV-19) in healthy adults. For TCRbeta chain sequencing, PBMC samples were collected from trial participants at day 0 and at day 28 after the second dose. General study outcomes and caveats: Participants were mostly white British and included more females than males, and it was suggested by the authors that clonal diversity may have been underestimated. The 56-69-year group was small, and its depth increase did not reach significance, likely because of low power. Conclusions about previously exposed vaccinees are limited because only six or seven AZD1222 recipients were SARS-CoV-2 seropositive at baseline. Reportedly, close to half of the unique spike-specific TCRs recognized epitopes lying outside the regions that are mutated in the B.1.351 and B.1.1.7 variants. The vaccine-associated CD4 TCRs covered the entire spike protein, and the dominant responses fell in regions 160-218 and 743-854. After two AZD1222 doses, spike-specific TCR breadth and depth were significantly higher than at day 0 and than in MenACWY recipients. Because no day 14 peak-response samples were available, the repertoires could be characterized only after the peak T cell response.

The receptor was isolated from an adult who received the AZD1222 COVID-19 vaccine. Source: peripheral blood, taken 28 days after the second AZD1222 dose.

The CDR3 protein sequence reads: CASSYASWGQGAGELFF. The nucleotides read TGTGCCAGCAGTTACGCGAGTTGGGGACAGGGGGCCGGGGAGCTGTTTTTT. The receptor chain draws on TRBV6-2 or TRBV6-3 and TRBJ2-2; TRBD1 lines up with 11 middle nucleotides. As encoded in the germline V gene, CDR1 is MNHEY while CDR2 is SVGEGT. V lost 2 bases and J lost 6 bases, and the count of bases not matched to a germline gene is 8. Its CDR3 holds 17 amino acids, cysteine through phenylalanine. CDR3 DNA only is kept here, 51 bases in frame from base 1.